The entry below gives a single T cell receptor (beta chain) sequence along with its context. This specimen belongs to a study of T cell changes during pregnancy in multiple sclerosis. Generated by immunoSEQ multiplex PCR, the TCRdb table keeps only in-frame clones and is missing some. The top ten clones hold approximately 1.1% of a sample with about 70,000 clones, approximately 94% of them seen once. This receptor was taken from a female donor with multiple sclerosis, enrolled in a pregnancy study. Sequenced material: peripheral blood, taken in the third trimester of pregnancy.

Here the CDR3 DNA reads TGCGCCAGCAGCCAAGATCTGAAGGCTAGCGGGAACGAGCAGTACTTC. This translates into CASSQDLKASGNEQYF. The chain combines TRBV4-3 with TRBJ2-7, with 9 bases matching TRBD2. Germline assignment: CDR1 LGHNA and CDR2 YSLEER. The CDR3 sequence is 16 residues long. V trimming: 0 bases; J trimming: 5 bases; junction bases outside the gene matches: 8.